Shown below are 2 T cell receptor beta chains from a single sample sequenced in a study of cytomegalovirus exposure and HLA in healthy donors. The primer mix had 60 Vbeta and 13 Jbeta primers. Produced via immunoSEQ multiplex PCR; TCRdb's table is partial and in-frame only. The data hold 80,000 or so clones, with roughly four fifths observed a single time. The sequenced sample was PBMCs. The receptors come from a male donor in good health and CMV-seropositive.

In this sample, this clone turned up a few times. This CDR3 reads CASSPRTGGSYNEQFF. CDR3 nucleotide sequence: TGTGCCAGCAGCCCACGGACAGGGGGCTCCTACAATGAGCAGTTCTTC. The chain uses TRBV5-5 and TRBJ2-1; 10 bases align to TRBD1. The CDR3 contains 16 residues. J gave up 0 bases and V 4 bases, and 4 bases lay outside the gene matches. CDR1 is SGHKS and CDR2 is YYEKEE in the germline V gene (reference sequence).

The chain uses TRBV29-1 and TRBJ2-3, with 8 positions matching TRBD2. Germline V gives CDR1 SQVTM, CDR2 ANQGSEA. Trimming removed 6 bases from V and 2 bases from J; junction bases left unmatched: 10. The CDR3 is 15 residues long. The DNA for the CDR3 is TGCAGCGTCGAGAAGCGGGAGAAAACCACAGATACGCAGTATTTT. It translates to CSVEKREKTTDTQYF.